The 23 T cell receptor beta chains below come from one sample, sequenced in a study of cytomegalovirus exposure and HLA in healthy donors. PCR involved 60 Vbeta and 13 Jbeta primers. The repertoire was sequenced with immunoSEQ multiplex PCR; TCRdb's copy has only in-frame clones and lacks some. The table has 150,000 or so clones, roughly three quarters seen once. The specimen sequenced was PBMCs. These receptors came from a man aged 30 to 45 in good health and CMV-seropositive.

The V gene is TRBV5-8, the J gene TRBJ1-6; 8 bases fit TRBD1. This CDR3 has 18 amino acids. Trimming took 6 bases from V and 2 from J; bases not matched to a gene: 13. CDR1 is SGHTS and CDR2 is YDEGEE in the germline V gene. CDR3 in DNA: TGTGCCAGCATACTCGCAACTCAGGGGGCAACCTATAATTCACCCCTCCACTTT. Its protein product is CASILATQGATYNSPLHF.

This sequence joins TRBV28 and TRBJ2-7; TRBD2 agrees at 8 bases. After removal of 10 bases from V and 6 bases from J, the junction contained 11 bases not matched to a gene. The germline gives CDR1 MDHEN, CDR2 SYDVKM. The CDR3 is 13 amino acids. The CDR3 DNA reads TGTGCCACCGTGACGGGAGGGGTCCGCGAGCAGTACTTC. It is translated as CATVTGGVREQYF.

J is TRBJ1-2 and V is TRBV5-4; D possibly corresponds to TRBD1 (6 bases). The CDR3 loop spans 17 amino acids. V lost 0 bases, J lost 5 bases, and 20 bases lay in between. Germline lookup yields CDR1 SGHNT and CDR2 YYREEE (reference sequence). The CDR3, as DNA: TGTGCCAGCAGCTTGGCCGGGACAAGTAAAGGGGTGTATGGCTACACCTTC. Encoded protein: CASSLAGTSKGVYGYTF.

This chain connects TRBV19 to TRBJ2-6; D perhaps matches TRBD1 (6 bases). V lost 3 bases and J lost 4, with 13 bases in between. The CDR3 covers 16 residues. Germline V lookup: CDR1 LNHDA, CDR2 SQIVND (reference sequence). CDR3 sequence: CASSIFTGTGANVLTF. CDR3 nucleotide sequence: TGTGCCAGTAGTATCTTCACAGGGACCGGGGCCAACGTCCTGACTTTC.

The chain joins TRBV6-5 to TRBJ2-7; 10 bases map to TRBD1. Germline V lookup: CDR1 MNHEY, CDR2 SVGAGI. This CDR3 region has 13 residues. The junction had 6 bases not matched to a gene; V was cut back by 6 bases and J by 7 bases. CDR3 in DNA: TGTGCCAGCAGGGGGACAGGGGCTGGGGAGCAGTACTTC. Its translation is CASRGTGAGEQYF.

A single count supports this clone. The CDR3: CASSLRAADYSNLDQPQHF. CDR3 nucleotides: TGTGCCAGCAGTTTACGTGCGGCGGATTATAGCAATCTAGATCAGCCCCAGCATTTT. The rearrangement uses TRBV28 and TRBJ1-5; the D is unclear. Between the trimmed V and J ends, which lost 2 bases and 5 bases, there was a span of 25 bases. The CDR3 is made up of 19 amino acids. The germline CDR1 and CDR2 sequences are MDHEN and SYDVKM.

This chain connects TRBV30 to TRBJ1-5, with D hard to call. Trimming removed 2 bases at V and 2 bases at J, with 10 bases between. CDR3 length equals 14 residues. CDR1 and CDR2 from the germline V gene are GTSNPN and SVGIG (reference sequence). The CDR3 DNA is TGTGCCTGGAGTAGCGGGCAGGGCAATCAGCCCCAGCATTTT. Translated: CAWSSGQGNQPQHF.

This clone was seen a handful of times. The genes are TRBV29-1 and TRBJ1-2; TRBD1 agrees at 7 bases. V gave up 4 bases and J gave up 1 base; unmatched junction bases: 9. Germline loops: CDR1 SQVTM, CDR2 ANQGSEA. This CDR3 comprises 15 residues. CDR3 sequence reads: CSVVRDRGRNYGYTF. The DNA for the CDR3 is TGCAGCGTTGTTCGGGACAGAGGTCGTAACTATGGCTACACCTTC.

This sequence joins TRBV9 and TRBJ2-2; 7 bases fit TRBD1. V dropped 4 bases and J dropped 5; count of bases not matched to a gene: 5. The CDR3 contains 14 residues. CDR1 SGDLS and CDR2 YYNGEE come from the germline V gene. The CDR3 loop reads CASSNRDRTGELFF. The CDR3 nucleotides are TGTGCCAGCAGCAACCGGGACAGAACCGGGGAGCTGTTTTTT.

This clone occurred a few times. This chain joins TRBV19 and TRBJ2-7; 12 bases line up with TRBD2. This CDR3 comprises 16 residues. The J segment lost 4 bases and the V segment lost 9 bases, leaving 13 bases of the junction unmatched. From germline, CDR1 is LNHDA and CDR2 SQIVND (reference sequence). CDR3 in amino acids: CASSRTSGTGAYEQYF. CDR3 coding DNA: TGTGCCAGCTCGCGGACTAGCGGGACGGGAGCTTACGAGCAGTACTTC.

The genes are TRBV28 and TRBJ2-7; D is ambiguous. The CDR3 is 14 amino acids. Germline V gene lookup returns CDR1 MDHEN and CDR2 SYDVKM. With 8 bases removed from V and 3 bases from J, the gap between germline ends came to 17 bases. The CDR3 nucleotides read TGTGCCAGCTATTCGTCAGTCCCAGACTACGAGCAGTACTTC. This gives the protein CASYSSVPDYEQYF.

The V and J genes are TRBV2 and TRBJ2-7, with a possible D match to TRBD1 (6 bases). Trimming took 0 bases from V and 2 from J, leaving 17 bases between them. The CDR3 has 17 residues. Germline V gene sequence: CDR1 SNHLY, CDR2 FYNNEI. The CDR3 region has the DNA TGTGCCAGCAGTGAAGCCGCAGTGGGCAGGGGAACCTACGAGCAGTACTTC. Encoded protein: CASSEAAVGRGTYEQYF.

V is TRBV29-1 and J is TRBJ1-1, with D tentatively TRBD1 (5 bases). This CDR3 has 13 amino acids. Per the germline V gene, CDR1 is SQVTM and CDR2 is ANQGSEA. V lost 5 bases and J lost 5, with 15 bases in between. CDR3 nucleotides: TGCAGCGTTTTGAAAGACAGAGGTACTGAAGCTTTCTTT. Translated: CSVLKDRGTEAFF.

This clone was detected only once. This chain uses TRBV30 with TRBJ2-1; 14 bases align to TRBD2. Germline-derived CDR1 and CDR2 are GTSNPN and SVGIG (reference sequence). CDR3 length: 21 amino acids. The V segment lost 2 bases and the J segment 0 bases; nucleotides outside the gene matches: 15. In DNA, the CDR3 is TGTGCCTGGAGTTTCTTGTCGGGACTAGCGGGAGTCCCCGCCTCCTACAATGAGCAGTTCTTC. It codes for CAWSFLSGLAGVPASYNEQFF.

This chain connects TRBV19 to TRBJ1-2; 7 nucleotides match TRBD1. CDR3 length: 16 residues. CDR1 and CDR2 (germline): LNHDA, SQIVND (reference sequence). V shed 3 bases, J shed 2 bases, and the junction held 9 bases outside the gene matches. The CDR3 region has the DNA TGTGCCAGTAGTATGGCGACACAGGGGAGAAACTATGGCTACACCTTC. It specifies CASSMATQGRNYGYTF. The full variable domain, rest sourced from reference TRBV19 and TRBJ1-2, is DGGITQSPKYLFRKEGQNVTLSCEQNLNHDAMYWYRQDPGQGLRLIYYSQIVNDFQKGDIAEGYSVSREKKESFPLTVTSAQKNPTAFYLCASSMATQGRNYGYTFGSGTRLTVV.

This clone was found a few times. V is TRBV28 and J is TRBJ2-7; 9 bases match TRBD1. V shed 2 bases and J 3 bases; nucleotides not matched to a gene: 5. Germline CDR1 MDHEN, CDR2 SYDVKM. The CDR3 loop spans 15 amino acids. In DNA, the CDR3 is TGTGCCAGCAGTTTAGGGGACAGGGCCCACTACGAGCAGTACTTC. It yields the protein CASSLGDRAHYEQYF.

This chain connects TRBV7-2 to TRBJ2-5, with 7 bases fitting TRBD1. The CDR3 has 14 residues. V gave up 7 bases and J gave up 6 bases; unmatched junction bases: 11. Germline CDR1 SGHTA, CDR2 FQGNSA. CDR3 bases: TGTGCCAGCACCACGCCAGGGGGAAGGAAGACCCAGTACTTC. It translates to CASTTPGGRKTQYF.

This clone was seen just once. The CDR3 sequence is CASSDLTRSLDTEAFF. The CDR3, as DNA: TGTGCCAGCAGTGATCTCACACGCTCCTTGGACACTGAAGCTTTCTTT. The rearrangement joins TRBV2 to TRBJ1-1; D gene unclear. V shed 3 bases and J shed 3 bases, with 17 bases lying between them. Germline V gene sequence: CDR1 SNHLY, CDR2 FYNNEI. This CDR3 is 16 amino acids long.

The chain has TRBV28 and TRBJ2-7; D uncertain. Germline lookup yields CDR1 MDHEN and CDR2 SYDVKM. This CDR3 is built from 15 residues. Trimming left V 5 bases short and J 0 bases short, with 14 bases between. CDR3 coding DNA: TGTGCCAGCAGTATACAGCAGACGAGCTCCTACGAGCAGTACTTC. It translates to CASSIQQTSSYEQYF. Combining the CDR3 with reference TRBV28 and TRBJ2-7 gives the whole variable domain DVKVTQSSRYLVKRTGEKVFLECVQDMDHENMFWYRQDPGLGLRLIYFSYDVKMKEKGDIPEGYSVSREKKERFSLILESASTNQTSMYLCASSIQQTSSYEQYFGPGTRLTVT.

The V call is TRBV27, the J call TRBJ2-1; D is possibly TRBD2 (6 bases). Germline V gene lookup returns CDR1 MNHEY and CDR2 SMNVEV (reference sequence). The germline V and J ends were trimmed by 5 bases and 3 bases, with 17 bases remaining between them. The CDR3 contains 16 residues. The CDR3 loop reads CASSPRGDWGYNEQFF. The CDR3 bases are TGTGCCAGCAGTCCCCGAGGGGACTGGGGCTACAATGAGCAGTTCTTC.

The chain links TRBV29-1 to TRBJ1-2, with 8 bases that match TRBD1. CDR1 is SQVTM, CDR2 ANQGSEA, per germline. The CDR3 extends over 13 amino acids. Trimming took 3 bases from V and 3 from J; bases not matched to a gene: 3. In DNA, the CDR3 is TGCAGCGTTGAGGGGGGACAGGACTATGGCTACACCTTC. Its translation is CSVEGGQDYGYTF. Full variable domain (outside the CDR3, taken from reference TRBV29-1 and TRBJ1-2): SAVISQKPSRDICQRGTSLTIQCQVDSQVTMMFWYRQQPGQSLTLIATANQGSEATYESGFVIDKFPISRPNLTFSTLTVSNMSPEDSSIYLCSVEGGQDYGYTFGSGTRLTVV.

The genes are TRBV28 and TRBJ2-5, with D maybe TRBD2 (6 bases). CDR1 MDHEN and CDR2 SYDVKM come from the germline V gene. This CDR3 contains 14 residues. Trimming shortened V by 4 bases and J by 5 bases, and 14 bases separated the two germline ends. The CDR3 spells CASSSGLLLETQYF. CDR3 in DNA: TGTGCCAGCAGTTCCGGACTACTATTGGAGACCCAGTACTTC.

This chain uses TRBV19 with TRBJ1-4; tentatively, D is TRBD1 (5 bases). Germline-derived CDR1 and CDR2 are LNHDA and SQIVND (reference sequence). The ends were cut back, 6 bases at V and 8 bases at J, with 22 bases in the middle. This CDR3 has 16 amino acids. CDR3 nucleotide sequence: TGTGCCAGTAGGCCCATCGACGGTGGGGGAGGAGAAAAACTGTTTTTT. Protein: CASRPIDGGGGEKLFF.